This TCR beta chain is from a study of cytomegalovirus exposure and HLA in healthy donors. Amplification used 60 Vbeta primers and 13 Jbeta primers. Produced via immunoSEQ multiplex PCR; TCRdb's table is partial and in-frame only. Its clone listing holds tens of thousands of clones. This CDR3 spans 15 amino acids. V lost 2 bases and J lost 5, with 15 bases in between. The V gene's germline CDR1 is LNHDA and CDR2 SQIVND (reference sequence). The rearrangement joins TRBV19 to TRBJ2-5; TRBD2 is a possible D gene (5 bases). This sequence was found in a woman aged 25 to 39 in good health and CMV-seronegative. Sequencing input: PBMCs. The chain's CDR3 is CASSIWASSLETQYF. The CDR3 nucleotides are TGTGCCAGTAGTATATGGGCTAGCTCTTTGGAGACCCAGTACTTC. The variable domain in full, completed from reference TRBV19 and TRBJ2-5, reads DGGITQSPKYLFRKEGQNVTLSCEQNLNHDAMYWYRQDPGQGLRLIYYSQIVNDFQKGDIAEGYSVSREKKESFPLTVTSAQKNPTAFYLCASSIWASSLETQYFGPGTRLLVL.